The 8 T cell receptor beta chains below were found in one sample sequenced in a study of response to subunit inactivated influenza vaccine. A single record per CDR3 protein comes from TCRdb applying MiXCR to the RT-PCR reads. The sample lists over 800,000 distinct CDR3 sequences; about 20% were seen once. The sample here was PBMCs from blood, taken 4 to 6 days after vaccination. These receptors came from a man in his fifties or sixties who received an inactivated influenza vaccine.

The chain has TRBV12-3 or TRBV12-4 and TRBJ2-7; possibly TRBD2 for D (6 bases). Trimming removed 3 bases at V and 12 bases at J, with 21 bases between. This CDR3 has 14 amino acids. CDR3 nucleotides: TGTGCCAGCAGTTTCAGGAGGGACTCCAGAGGGCCGTACTTC. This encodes CASSFRRDSRGPYF.

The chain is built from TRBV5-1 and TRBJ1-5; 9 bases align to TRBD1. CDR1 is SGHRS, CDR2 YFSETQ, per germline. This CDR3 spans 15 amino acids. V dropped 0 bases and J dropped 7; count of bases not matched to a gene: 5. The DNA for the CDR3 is TGCGCCAGCAGCTTGGGAGGACAGGGGATCCAGCCCCAGCATTTT. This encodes CASSLGGQGIQPQHF.

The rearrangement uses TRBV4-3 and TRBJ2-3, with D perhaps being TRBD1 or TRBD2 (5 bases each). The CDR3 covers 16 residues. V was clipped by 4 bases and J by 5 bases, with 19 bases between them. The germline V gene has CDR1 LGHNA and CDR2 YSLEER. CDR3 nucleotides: TGCGCCAGCAGCCCTGGATCACAGATGGGGGTAGATACGCAGTATTTT. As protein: CASSPGSQMGVDTQYF.

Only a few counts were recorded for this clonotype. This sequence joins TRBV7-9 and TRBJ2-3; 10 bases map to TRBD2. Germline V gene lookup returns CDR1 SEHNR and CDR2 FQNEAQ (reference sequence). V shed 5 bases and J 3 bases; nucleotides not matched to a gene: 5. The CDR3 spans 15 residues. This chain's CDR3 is CASSHGTSVTDTQYF. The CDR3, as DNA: TGTGCCAGCAGCCACGGGACTAGCGTGACAGATACGCAGTATTTT.

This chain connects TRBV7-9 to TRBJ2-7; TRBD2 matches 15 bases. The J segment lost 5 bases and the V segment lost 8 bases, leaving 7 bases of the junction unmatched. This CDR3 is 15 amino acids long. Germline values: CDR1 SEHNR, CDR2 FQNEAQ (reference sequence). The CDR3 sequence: CASAGLAGGKDEQYF. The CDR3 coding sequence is TGTGCCAGCGCAGGACTAGCGGGAGGGAAAGACGAGCAGTACTTC.

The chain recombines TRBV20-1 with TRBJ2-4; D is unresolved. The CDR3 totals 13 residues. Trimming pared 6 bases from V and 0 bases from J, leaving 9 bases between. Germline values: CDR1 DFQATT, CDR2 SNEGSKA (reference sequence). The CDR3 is CSAQTVAKNIQYF. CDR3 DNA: TGCAGTGCCCAGACTGTAGCCAAAAACATTCAGTACTTC.

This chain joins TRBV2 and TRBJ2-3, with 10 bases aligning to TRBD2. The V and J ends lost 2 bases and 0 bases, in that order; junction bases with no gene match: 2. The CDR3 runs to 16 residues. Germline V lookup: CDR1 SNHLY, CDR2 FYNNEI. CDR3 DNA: TGTGCCAGCAGTGAACTTAGCGGGGGGAGCACAGATACGCAGTATTTT. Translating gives CASSELSGGSTDTQYF.

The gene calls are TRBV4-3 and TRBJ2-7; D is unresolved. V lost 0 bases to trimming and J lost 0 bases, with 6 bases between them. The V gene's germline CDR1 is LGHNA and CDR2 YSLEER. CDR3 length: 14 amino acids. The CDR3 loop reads CASSQDLPSYEQYF. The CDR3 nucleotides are TGCGCCAGCAGCCAAGATCTCCCCTCCTACGAGCAGTACTTC.